The entry below gives a single T cell receptor (beta chain) sequence along with its context. Its antigen remains unknown. These data come from a study of immune cell composition in non-small cell lung cancer. Using immunoSEQ multiplex PCR, the repertoire was profiled, and TCRdb retains in-frame clones only, with some absent. The top ten hold 14% of the sample, which has 13,000 to 15,000 clones, approximately 80% seen once. Germline CDR1 reads KGHSH; CDR2 reads LQKENI. The CDR3 contains 13 residues. V was trimmed by 5 bases and J by 4 bases, leaving 11 bases between them. The study, taken as a whole, reports: Squamous carcinomas (roughly 80%) more often had tumour-associated clones >0.5% than adenocarcinomas (approximately 35%).

This TCR was sampled from a human donor with non-small cell lung cancer. Sequencing was performed on lung tumor tissue. V usage is TRBV18 and J usage is TRBJ2-5, with D unclear. Here the CDR3 DNA reads TGTGCCAGCTCATCAGACATCGTAGAGACCCAGTACTTC. It is translated as CASSSDIVETQYF.